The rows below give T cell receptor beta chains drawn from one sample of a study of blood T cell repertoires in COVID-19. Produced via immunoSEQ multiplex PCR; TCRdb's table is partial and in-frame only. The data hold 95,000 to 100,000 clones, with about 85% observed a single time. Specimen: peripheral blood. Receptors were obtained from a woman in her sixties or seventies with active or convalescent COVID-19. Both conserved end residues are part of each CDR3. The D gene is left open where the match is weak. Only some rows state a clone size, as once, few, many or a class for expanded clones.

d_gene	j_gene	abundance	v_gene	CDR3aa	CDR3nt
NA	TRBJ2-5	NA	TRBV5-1	CASSFGTTQETQYF	TGCGCCAGCAGCTTCGGGACAACCCAAGAGACCCAGTACTTC
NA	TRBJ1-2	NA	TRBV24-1	CATSAGANYGYTF	TGTGCCACCAGTGCAGGGGCCAACTATGGCTACACCTTC
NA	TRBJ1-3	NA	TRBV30	CAWSVLRGIGNTIYF	TGTGCCTGGAGTGTACTTCGGGGGATTGGAAACACCATATATTTT
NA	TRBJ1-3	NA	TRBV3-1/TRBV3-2	CASSQGSGVGGNTIYF	TGTGCCAGCAGCCAAGGATCAGGGGTCGGGGGAAACACCATATATTTT
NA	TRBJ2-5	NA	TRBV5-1	CASSGTAQETQYF	TGCGCCAGCTCCGGGACTGCACAAGAGACCCAGTACTTC
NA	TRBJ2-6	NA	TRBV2	CASSKDSNSGANVLTF	TGTGCCAGCAGTAAAGACTCGAACTCTGGGGCCAACGTCCTGACTTTC
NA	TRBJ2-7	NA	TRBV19	CASSMRAQGNLDEQYF	TGTGCCAGTAGTATGCGTGCACAGGGCAATCTTGACGAGCAGTACTTC
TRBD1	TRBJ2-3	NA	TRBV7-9	CASSSSGTGGGRYF	TGTGCCAGCAGCTCCTCCGGGACAGGGGGTGGGAGGTATTTT
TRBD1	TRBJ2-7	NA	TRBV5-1	CASTPQPGQGIAGQYF	TGCGCCAGCACCCCGCAACCGGGACAGGGGATTGCTGGGCAGTACTTC
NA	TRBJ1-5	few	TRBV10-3	CAISEGGQNGQPQHF	TGTGCCATCAGTGAGGGTGGACAGAATGGGCAGCCCCAGCATTTT
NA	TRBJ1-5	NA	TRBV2	CASSEASRVVGNQPQHF	TGTGCCAGCAGTGAAGCGAGCCGGGTTGTGGGCAATCAGCCCCAGCATTTT
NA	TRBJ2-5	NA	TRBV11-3	CASSPPTQSGTQYF	TGTGCCAGCAGCCCCCCCACCCAAAGCGGGACCCAGTACTTC
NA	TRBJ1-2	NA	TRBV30	CAWSAAAAYGYTF	TGTGCCTGGAGTGCAGCGGCAGCCTATGGCTACACCTTC
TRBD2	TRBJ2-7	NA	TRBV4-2	CASSQDVLAGAYEQYF	TGTGCCAGCAGCCAAGATGTACTAGCGGGGGCCTACGAGCAGTACTTC
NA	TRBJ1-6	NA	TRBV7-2	CASSLEGGGNSPLHF	TGTGCCAGCAGCTTAGAAGGGGGGGGGAATTCACCCCTCCACTTT
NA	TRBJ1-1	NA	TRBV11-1	CASSRDMNTEAFF	TGTGCCAGCAGCAGGGACATGAACACTGAAGCTTTCTTT
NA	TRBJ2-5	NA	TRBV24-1	CATSDARQELETQYF	TGTGCCACCAGTGATGCCAGACAGGAACTAGAGACCCAGTACTTC
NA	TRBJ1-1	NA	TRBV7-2	CASSLGLTANTEAFF	TGTGCCAGCAGCTTAGGGCTGACAGCGAACACTGAAGCTTTCTTT
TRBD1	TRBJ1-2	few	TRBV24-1	CATSDGDRTGFYGYTF	TGTGCCACCAGTGATGGTGATAGGACAGGGTTCTATGGCTACACCTTC
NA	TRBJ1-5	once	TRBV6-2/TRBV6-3	CASSYEMGRQDNQPQHF	TGTGCCAGCAGTTACGAGATGGGGAGACAGGACAATCAGCCCCAGCATTTT
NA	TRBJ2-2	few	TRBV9	CASSVDQGTNTGELFF	TGTGCCAGCAGCGTAGACCAGGGGACGAACACCGGGGAGCTGTTTTTT
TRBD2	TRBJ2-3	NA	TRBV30	CAWSPTSGGPDTQYF	TGTGCCTGGAGTCCTACTAGCGGGGGACCAGATACGCAGTATTTT
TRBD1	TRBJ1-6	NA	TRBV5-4	CASSPTGGLRSPLHF	TGTGCCAGCAGTCCTACAGGGGGTCTAAGATCACCCCTCCACTTT
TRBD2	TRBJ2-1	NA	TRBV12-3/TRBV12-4	CASSFLAGGEFF	TGTGCCAGCAGTTTTCTGGCGGGAGGGGAGTTCTTC
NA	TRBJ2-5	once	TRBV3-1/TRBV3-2	CASSQVRGRETQYF	TGTGCCAGCAGCCAAGTTCGGGGTCGGGAGACCCAGTACTTC
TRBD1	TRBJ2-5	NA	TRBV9	CASSVEGQAGTQYF	TGTGCCAGCAGCGTAGAGGGACAGGCAGGGACCCAGTACTTC
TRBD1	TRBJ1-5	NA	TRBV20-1	CSASTGVDQPQHF	TGCAGTGCTAGTACAGGGGTTGATCAGCCCCAGCATTTT
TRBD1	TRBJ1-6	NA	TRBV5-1	CASSVQGANNSPLHF	TGCGCCAGCAGCGTACAGGGGGCTAATAATTCACCCCTCCACTTT
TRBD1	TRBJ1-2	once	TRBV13	CASSLGGTGPQEGYTF	TGTGCCAGCAGCTTAGGTGGGACAGGGCCTCAGGAGGGCTACACCTTC
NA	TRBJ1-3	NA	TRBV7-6	CASSATTASGNTIYF	TGTGCCAGCAGCGCAACGACAGCCTCTGGAAACACCATATATTTT
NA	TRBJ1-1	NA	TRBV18	CASSPNRDTEAFF	TGTGCCAGCTCACCAAATCGCGATACTGAAGCTTTCTTT
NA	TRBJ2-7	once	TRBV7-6	CASSLAPLNEQYF	TGTGCCAGCAGCTTAGCTCCACTGAACGAGCAGTACTTC
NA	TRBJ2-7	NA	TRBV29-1	CSVVRPGYEQYF	TGCAGCGTTGTGCGCCCCGGCTACGAGCAGTACTTC
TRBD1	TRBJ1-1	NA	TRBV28	CASSYHRGRAFF	TGTGCCAGCAGTTACCACAGGGGGCGAGCTTTCTTT
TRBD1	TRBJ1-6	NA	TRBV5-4	CASSTGQGTPTPLHF	TGTGCCAGCAGCACGGGACAGGGCACGCCAACACCCCTCCACTTT
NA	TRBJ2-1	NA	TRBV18	CASSGQQKSGSVSPIYNEQFF	TGTGCCAGCTCGGGACAGCAAAAGAGCGGGAGCGTATCCCCTATCTACAATGAGCAGTTCTTC
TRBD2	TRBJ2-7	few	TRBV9	CASSSGEGPYEQYF	TGTGCCAGCAGCTCCGGGGAGGGGCCCTACGAGCAGTACTTC
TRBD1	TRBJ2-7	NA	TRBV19	CASSKGDSSYEQYF	TGTGCCAGTAGTAAAGGGGACAGCTCCTACGAGCAGTACTTC
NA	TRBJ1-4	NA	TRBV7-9	CASSFGVHNEKLFF	TGTGCCAGCAGCTTCGGGGTGCATAATGAAAAACTGTTTTTT
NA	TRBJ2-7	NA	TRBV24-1	CATSEYNPGYEQYF	TGTGCCACCAGTGAATACAACCCAGGTTACGAGCAGTACTTC
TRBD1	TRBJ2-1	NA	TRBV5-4	CASSSGQSYNEQFF	TGTGCCAGCAGCTCGGGACAGAGCTACAATGAGCAGTTCTTC
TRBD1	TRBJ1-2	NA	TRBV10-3	CAIRGTGEDGYTF	TGTGCCATCAGGGGGACAGGGGAGGACGGCTACACCTTC
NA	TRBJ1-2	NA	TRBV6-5	CASTPTWGQSYGYTF	TGTGCCAGCACCCCGACATGGGGGCAGAGCTATGGCTACACCTTC
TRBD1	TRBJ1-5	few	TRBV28	CATARGGDRGFHF	TGTGCCACCGCAAGGGGCGGGGACAGGGGTTTTCATTTT
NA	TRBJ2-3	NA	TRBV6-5	CATFKARTDTQYF	TGTGCCACCTTTAAAGCGCGAACAGATACGCAGTATTTT
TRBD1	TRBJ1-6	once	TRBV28	CASRVGTVNNSPLHF	TGTGCCAGCAGGGTGGGGACAGTGAATAATTCACCCCTCCACTTT
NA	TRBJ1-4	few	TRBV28	CASQRGRGEKLFF	TGTGCCAGCCAGCGGGGAAGAGGTGAAAAACTGTTTTTT
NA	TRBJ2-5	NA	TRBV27	CASSPGDSQETQYF	TGTGCCAGCAGTCCCGGGGACTCCCAAGAGACCCAGTACTTC
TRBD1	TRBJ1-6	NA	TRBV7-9	CASSDRSLLGTGENSPLHF	TGTGCCAGCAGCGATCGTTCCCTCCTAGGGACAGGGGAAAACTCACCCCTCCACTTT
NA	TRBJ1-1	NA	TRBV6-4	CASSSDTLSMNTEAFF	TGTGCCAGCAGCTCTGACACCCTCAGCATGAACACTGAAGCTTTCTTT
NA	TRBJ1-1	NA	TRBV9	CASSVAWRNTEAFF	TGTGCCAGCAGCGTAGCTTGGAGGAACACTGAAGCTTTCTTT
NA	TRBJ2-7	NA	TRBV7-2	CASSFLSQGSYEQYF	TGTGCCAGCAGCTTTTTAAGTCAGGGGTCCTACGAGCAGTACTTC
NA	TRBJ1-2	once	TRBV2	CASRQTMGGIYGYTF	TGTGCCAGCAGACAAACCATGGGGGGAATCTATGGCTACACCTTC